The 31 T cell receptor beta chains below all came from one sample that was sequenced in a study of regulatory T cells in long-lasting Graves disease. Time point in this sample: persistent/refractory GD, antithyroid drugs over 5 years with positive TRAb. Scientists built the TCR library using RNA that was extracted from PBMCs. Through Arm-PCR of CDR3 regions and iRepertoire HTBI primers, TCR beta libraries were built. TCRdb re-called the multiplex PCR reads with MiXCR, one entry per CDR3 protein. The data contain 300,000 to 500,000 distinct CDR3 sequences, around 21% of them singletons. This material consisted of peripheral blood mononuclear cells (PBMCs), taken when the disease was refractory, from a patient treated with antithyroid drugs. These receptors were obtained from a female donor with Graves disease.

This clonotype was detected many times. The chain combines TRBV6-9 with TRBJ2-5; D not certain. The CDR3 sequence is 13 residues long. CDR1 MNHGY and CDR2 SVAAGI come from the germline V gene. Trimming took off 3 bases at V and 5 bases at J, with 10 bases between the two ends. In DNA form, the CDR3 reads TGTGCCAGCAGTTACGGGCAGACGGAGACCCAGTACTTC. Translated, it gives CASSYGQTETQYF.

At least ten counts were recorded for this clonotype. The rearrangement uses TRBV2 and TRBJ2-5; D is ambiguous. Germline assignment: CDR1 SNHLY and CDR2 FYNNEI. Trimming shortened V by 3 bases and J by 7 bases, and 12 bases separated the two germline ends. The CDR3 is 13 residues long. CDR3 protein: CASSDAGLGTQYF. The CDR3 region has the DNA TGTGCCAGCAGTGACGCCGGGCTTGGGACCCAGTACTTC.

The table lists this clonotype with many counts. The chain recombines TRBV28 with TRBJ2-7; tentatively, D is TRBD2 (6 bases). CDR3 length equals 15 residues. The germline gives CDR1 MDHEN, CDR2 SYDVKM. The V gene lost 5 bases and the J gene lost 2 bases, with 16 bases spanning the gap. The chain's CDR3 is CASSPYRRLAYEQYF. In DNA, the CDR3 is TGTGCCAGCAGTCCATACAGACGACTAGCCTACGAGCAGTACTTC. Based on the CDR3 plus reference TRBV28 and TRBJ2-7, the full variable domain is DVKVTQSSRYLVKRTGEKVFLECVQDMDHENMFWYRQDPGLGLRLIYFSYDVKMKEKGDIPEGYSVSREKKERFSLILESASTNQTSMYLCASSPYRRLAYEQYFGPGTRLTVT.

There are many counts of this clonotype. The chain uses TRBV28 and TRBJ1-1; TRBD1 might be the D (5 bases). Germline values: CDR1 MDHEN, CDR2 SYDVKM. Trimming took off 5 bases at V and 5 bases at J, with 15 bases between the two ends. The CDR3 is 14 residues long. The CDR3 DNA follows: TGTGCCAGCAGTCCCGTTAACGGGGGTACTGAAGCTTTCTTT. This encodes CASSPVNGGTEAFF.

This clonotype was found many times. The V call is TRBV28, the J call TRBJ1-5; D gene ambiguous. The CDR3 loop spans 14 amino acids. Germline V gene data show CDR1 as MDHEN and CDR2 as SYDVKM. The germline V and J ends were trimmed by 5 bases and 4 bases, with 12 bases remaining between them. The CDR3 DNA follows: TGTGCCAGCAGTCGTGTCGGGGAGAATCAGCCCCAGCATTTT. Translated: CASSRVGENQPQHF.

This clonotype was picked up a small number of times. The chain employs TRBV10-3 and TRBJ1-2; D is unresolved. The CDR3 is 13 residues long. With 2 bases removed from V and 10 bases from J, the gap between germline ends came to 14 bases. Germline V gene lookup returns CDR1 ENHRY and CDR2 SYGVKD. The chain's CDR3 is CAISEQNTMAYTF. The CDR3 coding sequence is TGTGCCATCAGTGAGCAGAATACTATGGCCTACACCTTC.

This clonotype appeared many times. V gene TRBV12-3 or TRBV12-4 combines with J gene TRBJ2-7; 8 bases agree with TRBD2. The junction had 13 bases not matched to a gene; V was cut back by 4 bases and J by 5 bases. The CDR3 totals 16 residues. In DNA, the CDR3 is TGTGCCAGCAGTTCCTATCCGGGACTAGAGGTCGACGAGCAGTACTTC. It specifies CASSSYPGLEVDEQYF.

This chain links TRBV11-2 with TRBJ1-1; the D is unclear. Germline CDR1 reads SGHAT; CDR2 reads FQNNGV. The CDR3 length is 14 residues. Trimming took off 5 bases at V and 3 bases at J, with 13 bases between the two ends. The CDR3 bases are TGTGCCAGCAGCCCCTCAAAGGGTTACACTGAAGCTTTCTTT. Translated, it gives CASSPSKGYTEAFF.

This chain uses TRBV10-3 with TRBJ2-7, with TRBD2 as a possible D gene (7 bases). The CDR3 is 12 amino acids. V was shortened by 9 bases and J by 2 bases, with 11 bases between the two germline ends. CDR1 and CDR2 from the germline V gene are ENHRY and SYGVKD. The CDR3 loop is CAIGGEPYEQYF. CDR3 sequence (DNA): TGTGCCATAGGGGGGGAGCCCTACGAGCAGTACTTC.

This clonotype was seen ten or more times. The chain uses TRBV27 and TRBJ2-7; 7 positions match TRBD1. V shed 2 bases, J shed 4 bases, and the junction held 8 bases outside the gene matches. This CDR3 is built from 15 residues. The germline gives CDR1 MNHEY, CDR2 SMNVEV (reference sequence). This chain's CDR3 is CASSLLRDRVYEQYF. The DNA of the CDR3 is TGTGCCAGCAGTTTACTCCGGGACAGAGTTTACGAGCAGTACTTC.

The table lists this clonotype with many counts. The gene calls are TRBV28 and TRBJ2-7, with D perhaps matching TRBD2 (5 bases). The germline gives CDR1 MDHEN, CDR2 SYDVKM. The CDR3 spans 16 residues. Trimming took off 7 bases at V and 0 bases at J, with 19 bases between the two ends. CDR3: CASITSGGWSSYEQYF. DNA of the CDR3: TGTGCCAGCATAACCTCTGGCGGGTGGAGCTCCTACGAGCAGTACTTC.

The chain has TRBV7-3 and TRBJ2-2, with TRBD1 matching 7 bases. The CDR3 length is 14 residues. Losses at the gene ends were 5 bases for V and 4 bases for J; bases not matched to a gene: 4. Germline V lookup: CDR1 SGHTA, CDR2 FQGTGA. CDR3 sequence: CASSRQGTTGELFF. In DNA form, the CDR3 reads TGTGCCAGCAGCAGACAGGGAACCACCGGGGAGCTGTTTTTT.

This clonotype occurred many times. The chain joins TRBV11-2 to TRBJ2-5; D call uncertain. Trimming stripped 5 bases from V and 1 base from J, with 8 bases between. The CDR3 runs to 13 residues. CDR1 and CDR2 from the germline V gene are SGHAT and FQNNGV. The CDR3 spells CASSHHLQETQYF. CDR3 DNA sequence: TGTGCCAGCAGCCACCACCTCCAAGAGACCCAGTACTTC.

This clonotype was observed at least ten times. The chain uses TRBV9 and TRBJ2-5, with TRBD1 identical over 9 bases. CDR3 length equals 15 residues. CDR1 and CDR2 from the germline V gene are SGDLS and YYNGEE. V was clipped by 4 bases and J by 7 bases; unmatched bases: 11. CDR3 amino acids: CASSSGDRGMATQYF. The CDR3 DNA follows: TGTGCCAGCAGCTCGGGTGACAGGGGGATGGCGACCCAGTACTTC. The full variable domain, in which reference TRBV9 and TRBJ2-5 provide the parts outside the CDR3, is DSGVTQTPKHLITATGQRVTLRCSPRSGDLSVYWYQQSLDQGLQFLIQYYNGEERAKGNILERFSAQQFPDLHSELNLSSLELGDSALYFCASSSGDRGMATQYFGPGTRLLVL.

This clonotype was counted between two and nine times. The gene calls are TRBV29-1 and TRBJ2-6, with 12 bases identical to TRBD2. Germline assignment: CDR1 SQVTM and CDR2 ANQGSEA. The CDR3 loop spans 16 amino acids. Trimming took 5 bases from V and 3 from J; bases not matched to a gene: 5. The CDR3 nucleotides read TGCAGCGTTCGACTAGCGGGAGTGGGTGGGGCCAACGTCCTGACTTTC. Its protein product is CSVRLAGVGGANVLTF.

The V gene is TRBV3-1, the J gene TRBJ1-1; D remains ambiguous. The CDR3 consists of 20 residues. V was shortened by 1 base and J by 3 bases, with 27 bases between the two germline ends. CDR1 and CDR2 (germline): LGHDT, YNNKEL (reference sequence). The CDR3 spells CASSQVIIRTSEGSDTEAFF. Here the CDR3 DNA reads TGTGCCAGCAGCCAAGTAATTATCCGGACCTCGGAGGGTTCCGACACTGAAGCTTTCTTT.

This clonotype was recorded a few times. The CDR3 DNA reads TGTGCCAGTATTAGAACAGGGCTCCTGTCTGGGGCCAACGTCCTGACTTTC. Translation gives CASIRTGLLSGANVLTF. The J gene is TRBJ2-6, the V gene TRBV19, with D perhaps TRBD1 (6 bases). The CDR3 has 17 amino acids. The germline V gene has CDR1 LNHDA and CDR2 SQIVND (reference sequence). V shed 7 bases and J shed 1 base, with 17 bases lying between them.

In its sample, this clonotype was seen many times. The rearrangement joins TRBV2 to TRBJ1-1, with no clear D. The CDR3 is 15 residues long. Germline V gene lookup returns CDR1 SNHLY and CDR2 FYNNEI. Trimming cost V 8 bases and J 0 bases, with 16 bases left between them. CDR3: CASSPVVKMNTEAFF. The CDR3 coding sequence is TGTGCCAGCTCCCCGGTCGTAAAGATGAACACTGAAGCTTTCTTT.

This clonotype has only a few counts. CDR3 protein: CASSFGEATGANVLTF. Written as DNA, the CDR3 is TGTGCCAGCAGCTTTGGGGAGGCGACTGGGGCCAACGTCCTGACTTTC. This chain joins TRBV5-5 and TRBJ2-6; D possibly corresponds to TRBD2 (6 bases). Germline CDR1 SGHKS, CDR2 YYEKEE (reference sequence). The CDR3 covers 16 residues. Between the trimmed V and J ends, which lost 2 bases and 2 bases, there was a span of 11 bases.

In this sample, this clonotype turned up many times. This rearrangement joins TRBV7-8 to TRBJ1-1; a weak D match, TRBD1 (5 bases). Germline V gene sequence: CDR1 SGHVS, CDR2 FQNEAQ. This CDR3 is 15 amino acids long. The V end was cut by 3 bases, the J end by 2 bases, with 13 bases between. This chain's CDR3 is CASSFRAGRNTEAFF. CDR3 nucleotide sequence: TGTGCCAGCAGCTTTAGGGCAGGGAGAAACACTGAAGCTTTCTTT. The full variable domain, with the rest looked up from reference TRBV7-8 and TRBJ1-1, is GAGVSQSPRYKVAKRGQDVALRCDPISGHVSLFWYQQALGQGPEFLTYFQNEAQLDKSGLPSDRFFAERPEGSVSTLKIQRTQQEDSAVYLCASSFRAGRNTEAFFGQGTRLTVV.

This clonotype was found once. This rearrangement joins TRBV7-2 to TRBJ1-4; 10 bases line up with TRBD1. Looked up from germline, CDR1 is SGHTA and CDR2 is FQGNSA. CDR3 length equals 17 residues. Trimming took 5 bases from V and 0 from J; bases not matched to a gene: 6. Here the CDR3 reads CASSLRDRGSTNEKLFF. The CDR3 nucleotides read TGTGCCAGCAGCCTCCGGGACAGGGGTTCAACTAATGAAAAACTGTTTTTT.

CDR3 in DNA: TGTGCCAGCGCAGGAGGGGACACCGGGGAGCTGTTTTTT. It is translated as CASAGGDTGELFF. V gene TRBV6-2 or TRBV6-3 combines with J gene TRBJ2-2; TRBD2 is a possible D gene (6 bases). V lost 8 bases and J 3 bases, leaving 10 bases between the germline ends. The CDR3 covers 13 residues. Germline CDR1 reads MNHEY; CDR2 reads SVGEGT.

Concerning this clonotype: Given a much more abundant clone one base away, this may be a read error. This rearrangement joins TRBV28 to TRBJ2-7, with D unresolved. CDR3 length: 14 amino acids. Deletions cut 5 bases from V and 6 bases from J, with 17 bases between. Germline V gene data show CDR1 as MDHEN and CDR2 as SYDVKM. CDR3 in DNA: TGTGCCAGCAGTACTCCTAGTCGAACCTGCGAGCAGTACTTC. This encodes CASSTPSRTCEQYF.

This clonotype was recorded many times. The rearrangement links TRBV30 to TRBJ2-7; D remains ambiguous. CDR3 length: 12 residues. V shed 1 base and J shed 4 bases, with 8 bases lying between them. Germline lookup yields CDR1 GTSNPN and CDR2 SVGIG (reference sequence). DNA of the CDR3: TGTGCCTGGAGTGGGGATATTTACGAGCAGTACTTC. Translation gives CAWSGDIYEQYF. The variable domain in full, completed from reference TRBV30 and TRBJ2-7, reads SQTIHQWPATLVQPVGSPLSLECTVEGTSNPNLYWYRQAAGRGLQLLFYSVGIGQISSEVPQNLSASRPQDRQFILSSKKLLLSDSGFYLCAWSGDIYEQYFGPGTRLTVT.

Many counts were recorded for this clonotype. The rearrangement links TRBV28 to TRBJ1-6, with D unresolved. With 8 bases removed from V and 6 bases from J, the gap between germline ends came to 17 bases. The CDR3 extends over 15 amino acids. Per the germline V gene, CDR1 is MDHEN and CDR2 is SYDVKM. This CDR3 is CASLWSVGINSPLHF. The CDR3 coding sequence is TGTGCCAGCCTATGGTCTGTAGGGATTAATTCACCCCTCCACTTT.

The genes are TRBV19 and TRBJ2-2; D may be TRBD2 (6 bases). The V end lost 3 bases, the J end lost 0 bases, and 8 bases lay between the germline ends. From germline, CDR1 is LNHDA and CDR2 SQIVND (reference sequence). The CDR3 runs to 15 residues. CDR3 amino acids: CASSIGGTNTGELFF. The CDR3 DNA sequence: TGTGCCAGTAGTATTGGCGGGACGAACACCGGGGAGCTGTTTTTT. Complete variable domain (other parts from reference TRBV19 and TRBJ2-2): DGGITQSPKYLFRKEGQNVTLSCEQNLNHDAMYWYRQDPGQGLRLIYYSQIVNDFQKGDIAEGYSVSREKKESFPLTVTSAQKNPTAFYLCASSIGGTNTGELFFGEGSRLTVL.

At least ten counts were recorded for this clonotype. The rearrangement uses TRBV28 and TRBJ2-7; D possibly corresponds to TRBD2 (6 bases). This CDR3 region has 15 residues. Germline V lookup: CDR1 MDHEN, CDR2 SYDVKM. Deletions cut 3 bases from V and 7 bases from J, with 19 bases between. The CDR3 DNA is TGTGCCAGCAGTTTTGGGACTCCCAGTCTAGGGGAGCAGTACTTC. Translation gives CASSFGTPSLGEQYF.

This clonotype was seen more than once but under ten times. The gene calls are TRBV11-3 and TRBJ2-2; TRBD2 matches 12 bases. V dropped 8 bases and J dropped 5; count of bases not matched to a gene: 6. Germline V gene data show CDR1 as SGHNT and CDR2 as YENEEA. The CDR3 consists of 15 residues. The CDR3 reads CASEGGTSGTGELFF. The CDR3 DNA sequence: TGTGCCAGCGAGGGAGGGACTAGCGGGACCGGGGAGCTGTTTTTT. Using reference TRBV11-3 and TRBJ2-2 for the parts outside the CDR3, the full variable domain is EAGVVQSPRYKIIEKKQPVAFWCNPISGHNTLYWYLQNLGQGPELLIRYENEEAVDDSQLPKDRFSAERLKGVDSTLKIQPAELGDSAVYLCASEGGTSGTGELFFGEGSRLTVL.

This clonotype was observed many times. The chain has TRBV7-9 and TRBJ2-5; D uncertain. Trimming took 5 bases from V and 5 from J, leaving 12 bases between them. The CDR3 runs 13 residues. Germline CDR1 SEHNR, CDR2 FQNEAQ (reference sequence). This chain's CDR3 is CASSPGSLETQYF. CDR3 DNA: TGTGCCAGCAGCCCAGGTAGTCTGGAGACCCAGTACTTC.

The CDR3 DNA reads TGTGCCAGCAGCTTTCAAAATTCCCCTATTGAACAGTACTTC. Its protein is CASSFQNSPIEQYF. J is TRBJ2-7 and V is TRBV7-2, with no clear D. This CDR3 comprises 14 residues. The V gene's germline CDR1 is SGHTA and CDR2 FQGNSA. V lost 3 bases and J 10 bases, leaving 19 bases between the germline ends. Complete variable domain (other parts from reference TRBV7-2 and TRBJ2-7): GAGVSQSPSNKVTEKGKDVELRCDPISGHTALYWYRQSLGQGLEFLIYFQGNSAPDKSGLPSDRFSAERTGGSVSTLTIQRTQQEDSAVYLCASSFQNSPIEQYFGPGTRLTVT.

This clonotype was seen more than once but under ten times. The chain combines TRBV20-1 with TRBJ1-5; D call uncertain. V was pared by 1 base and J by 0 bases, with 4 bases between. The CDR3 runs 13 residues. The germline gives CDR1 DFQATT, CDR2 SNEGSKA (reference sequence). The CDR3 DNA sequence: TGCAGTGCTAGAGTTGGTAGCAATCAGCCCCAGCATTTT. It codes for CSARVGSNQPQHF.